The 11 T cell receptor beta chains given below trace back to one sample, sequenced in a study of cytomegalovirus exposure and HLA in healthy donors. Use of 60 Vbeta and 13 Jbeta primers characterized the PCR. This table comes from immunoSEQ multiplex PCR, and its TCRdb copy is limited to in-frame clones, with some not included. In the table there are 200,000 or so clones, around three quarters of which are singletons. Specimen: PBMCs. The source is a man aged 35-49 years in good health and CMV-seronegative.

The chain combines TRBV9 with TRBJ1-1; D not resolved. The germline V and J ends were trimmed by 0 bases and 0 bases, with 9 bases remaining between them. Germline CDR1 and CDR2: SGDLS and YYNGEE. This CDR3 comprises 15 residues. CDR3: CASSVDSRMNTEAFF. The CDR3 coding sequence is TGTGCCAGCAGCGTAGACTCCAGGATGAACACTGAAGCTTTCTTT.

This sequence joins TRBV5-1 and TRBJ2-5; 8 bases agree with TRBD2. After removal of 2 bases from V and 4 bases from J, the junction contained 4 bases not matched to a gene. Germline lookup yields CDR1 SGHRS and CDR2 YFSETQ. The CDR3 contains 14 residues. CDR3 sequence reads: CASSFSGGGETQYF. CDR3 DNA: TGCGCCAGCAGCTTCTCGGGGGGGGGAGAGACCCAGTACTTC.

This chain connects TRBV7-3 to TRBJ2-7; TRBD2 is a possible D gene (6 bases). The length of the CDR3 is 14 residues. V was clipped by 4 bases and J by 3 bases, with 13 bases between them. CDR1 SGHTA and CDR2 FQGTGA come from the germline V gene. CDR3 DNA sequence: TGTGCCAGCAGCTCGGACGGGGGAATCTACGAGCAGTACTTC. Protein sequence: CASSSDGGIYEQYF. Full variable domain (missing parts from reference TRBV7-3 and TRBJ2-7): GAGVSQTPSNKVTEKGKYVELRCDPISGHTALYWYRQSLGQGPEFLIYFQGTGAADDSGLPNDRFFAVRPEGSVSTLKIQRTERGDSAVYLCASSSDGGIYEQYFGPGTRLTVT.

This chain uses TRBV6-5 with TRBJ1-1; no firm D call. In germline, CDR1 is MNHEY, CDR2 SVGAGI. CDR3 length: 13 amino acids. V was clipped by 6 bases and J by 6 bases, with 14 bases between them. CDR3 amino acids: CASSPPGKPEAFF. The CDR3 region has the DNA TGTGCCAGCAGCCCCCCGGGAAAACCTGAAGCTTTCTTT.

The rearrangement links TRBV5-4 to TRBJ1-5; tentative D call: TRBD1 (6 bases). This CDR3 has 16 amino acids. V was pared by 4 bases and J by 1 base, with 15 bases between. Germline V gives CDR1 SGHNT, CDR2 YYREEE (reference sequence). CDR3 protein: CASSNRDTGSNQPQHF. The CDR3, as DNA: TGTGCCAGCAGCAACCGGGACACGGGGAGCAATCAGCCCCAGCATTTT.

The CDR3, as DNA: TGTGCCAGCTCAGGCATGAACACTGAAGCTTTCTTT. It is translated as CASSGMNTEAFF. V usage is TRBV18 and J usage is TRBJ1-1; D call uncertain. This CDR3 comprises 12 residues. The V gene's germline CDR1 is KGHSH and CDR2 LQKENI. V was trimmed by 5 bases and J by 0 bases, leaving 4 bases between them.

The DNA for the CDR3 is TGTGCCAGCAGTCCCGGACAGGGCCTAACCTACGAGCAGTACTTC. Protein product: CASSPGQGLTYEQYF. This chain links TRBV27 with TRBJ2-5; TRBD1 matches at 8 bases. The DNA end is a closer match to TRBJ2-7, so the J assignment may be wrong. The germline CDR1 and CDR2 sequences are MNHEY and SMNVEV (reference sequence). The CDR3 spans 15 residues.

This clone was counted only a few times. This chain joins TRBV5-1 and TRBJ2-5; 10 bases fit TRBD1. The CDR3 covers 15 residues. After removal of 0 bases from V and 2 bases from J, the junction contained 1 base not matched to a gene. CDR1 and CDR2 (germline): SGHRS, YFSETQ. The DNA of the CDR3 is TGCGCCAGCAGCTTGGGGACAGGGGGACAAGAGACCCAGTACTTC. Translated: CASSLGTGGQETQYF.

The chain links TRBV7-9 to TRBJ2-3; weak D call: TRBD1 (5 bases). V was clipped by 1 base and J by 6 bases, with 14 bases between them. CDR3 length equals 15 residues. CDR1 and CDR2 (germline): SEHNR, FQNEAQ (reference sequence). The CDR3 DNA follows: TGTGCCAGCAGCTTAGAAGGCCGCCCAGGGGATACGCAGTATTTT. The encoded protein is CASSLEGRPGDTQYF.

This clone was counted only a few times. The chain combines TRBV30 with TRBJ1-2, with D possibly being TRBD1 (5 bases). V lost 2 bases to trimming and J lost 6 bases, with 16 bases between them. Germline CDR1 is GTSNPN and CDR2 is SVGIG (reference sequence). This CDR3 contains 14 residues. The CDR3 DNA follows: TGTGCCTGGAGTAGCAGGGCCTTACAGCATGGCTACACCTTC. It encodes CAWSSRALQHGYTF.

This chain uses TRBV7-8 with TRBJ2-1, with TRBD2 identical over 13 bases. Germline assignment: CDR1 SGHVS and CDR2 FQNEAQ. The CDR3 contains 16 residues. V trimming: 3 bases; J trimming: 5 bases; junction bases outside the gene matches: 4. CDR3 coding DNA: TGTGCCAGCAGCTTTACGACTAGCGGGGGGAACAATGAGCAGTTCTTC. Protein sequence: CASSFTTSGGNNEQFF.